This T cell receptor (beta chain) was identified during a study of cytomegalovirus exposure and HLA in healthy donors. Study outcomes and limitations: There were some V segments, including TRBV6-2 and TRBV6-3, excluded as indistinguishable. CMV serostatus was the sole immune exposure information available.

The CDR3 runs 13 residues. CDR1 and CDR2 from the germline V gene are MNHNY and SVGAGI (reference sequence). The V end lost 0 bases, the J end lost 4 bases, and 7 bases lay between the germline ends. Both 60 Vbeta primers and 13 Jbeta primers went into the PCR. The repertoire was sequenced with immunoSEQ multiplex PCR; TCRdb's copy has only in-frame clones and lacks some. The data contain some 180,000 clones, around four fifths of them singletons. Details on this clone: Its antigen is not known.

Sequences were obtained from PBMCs. The V and J genes are TRBV6-6 and TRBJ2-7, with D unresolved. The receptor comes from a man aged 35 to 55 in good health and CMV-seropositive. CDR3 protein: CASSYSLLYEQYF. Written as DNA, the CDR3 is TGTGCCAGCAGTTACTCCCTACTATACGAGCAGTACTTC.